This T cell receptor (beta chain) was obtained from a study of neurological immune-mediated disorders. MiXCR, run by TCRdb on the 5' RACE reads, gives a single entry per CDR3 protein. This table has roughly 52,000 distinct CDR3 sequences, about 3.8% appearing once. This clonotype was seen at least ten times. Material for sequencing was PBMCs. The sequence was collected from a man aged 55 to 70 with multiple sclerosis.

The CDR3 loop is CASNTGQGTNIQYF. Here the CDR3 DNA reads TGCGCCAGCAATACAGGACAGGGGACTAACATTCAGTACTTC. The V and J genes are TRBV5-1 and TRBJ2-4; 9 bases align to TRBD1. Trimming at V came to 6 bases and at J to 7 bases, leaving 8 bases not matched to a gene. The CDR3 contains 14 residues. Germline lookup yields CDR1 SGHRS and CDR2 YFSETQ.